This T cell receptor beta chain is drawn from a study of beta chain features in type 1 diabetes. Regarding the study as a whole: Healthy donors had naive, central memory and Treg TCRB repertoires that appeared less similar than those seen among patients. Within each of all four CD4+ subsets, Type 1 diabetes patients had TCRB CDR3s that were moderately but significantly shorter. Type 1 diabetes patients had VDJ junctions that carried fewer insertions and more deletions.

The germline gives CDR1 SGHTA, CDR2 FQGTGA. Trimming shortened V by 7 bases and J by 0 bases, and 9 bases separated the two germline ends. The CDR3 has 14 residues. The whole isolated RNA underwent reverse transcription, so sequencing captured expressed TCRB transcripts. Sequencing produced, on average, around 980,000 reads for the stem cell-like memory T cell samples. Some clones are missing from TCRdb's copy, which holds only in-frame ones; the method was immunoSEQ multiplex PCR. The sample lists around 53,000 clones, 55% to 80% occurring once. This clone was counted only a few times. Its antigen is as yet unknown.

The sample consisted of stem cell memory CD4+ T cells from blood. The sequence derives from a woman under 40 with type 1 diabetes. This rearrangement joins TRBV7-3 to TRBJ2-2; D is possibly TRBD1 (6 bases). The CDR3 is CASNNRANTGELFF. The DNA for the CDR3 is TGTGCCAGCAACAACAGGGCGAACACCGGGGAGCTGTTTTTT.